This TCR beta chain derives from a study of T-cell reconstitution after alpha-beta-depleted transplantation in children. Findings and limits, study-wide: Surviving recipient T cells and thymic progenitors accounted for the high day-60 TCRbeta diversity observed in some patients. T-cell counts and diversity at one year post-transplant came mainly from newly produced T cells. Expanded graft clones, several hundred of them, were reportedly the source of alpha-beta T cells about two months after transplant.

The table lists this clonotype with a count of one. Its antigen is undetermined. A TCRbeta library incorporating unique molecular identifiers was prepared. TCRdb re-derived calls from the PCR reads in MiXCR, one entry per CDR3 protein. Of 780,000 or so distinct CDR3 sequences detected, around 15% appear once; the ten largest clones hold 5%. This CDR3 contains 17 residues. Trimming took 2 bases from V and 4 from J, leaving 21 bases between them. Germline CDR1 and CDR2: SGHRS and YFSETQ. This TCR came from a male patient between 5 and 17 years old who had a stem cell transplant for acute lymphoblastic leukemia, so the T cells may come from the graft donor. This material consisted of PBMCs, mostly from graft donor cells, taken 360 days after TCRalphabeta/CD19-depleted stem cell transplant. V usage is TRBV5-1 and J usage is TRBJ2-5; D gene ambiguous. Here the CDR3 reads CASSLAARIGWGETQYF. The CDR3 coding sequence is TGCGCCAGCAGCTTAGCCGCAAGGATAGGGTGGGGAGAGACCCAGTACTTC.